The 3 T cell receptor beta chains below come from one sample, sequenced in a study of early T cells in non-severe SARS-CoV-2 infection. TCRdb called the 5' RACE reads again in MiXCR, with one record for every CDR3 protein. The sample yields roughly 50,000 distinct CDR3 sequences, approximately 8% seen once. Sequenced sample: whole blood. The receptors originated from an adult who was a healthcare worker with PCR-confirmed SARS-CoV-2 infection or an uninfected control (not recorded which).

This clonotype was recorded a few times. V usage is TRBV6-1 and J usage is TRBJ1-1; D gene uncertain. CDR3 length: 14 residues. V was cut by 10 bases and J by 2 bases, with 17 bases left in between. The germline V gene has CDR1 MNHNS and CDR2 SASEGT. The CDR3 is CATQGGPTNTEAFF. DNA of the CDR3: TGTGCCACCCAAGGTGGGCCTACCAACACTGAAGCTTTCTTT.

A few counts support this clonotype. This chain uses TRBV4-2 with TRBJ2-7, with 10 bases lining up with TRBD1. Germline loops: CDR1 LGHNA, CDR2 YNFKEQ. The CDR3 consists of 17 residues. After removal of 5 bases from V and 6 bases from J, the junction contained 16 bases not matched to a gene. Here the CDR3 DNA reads TGTGCCAGCAGCAAACAGGGACAGGGGTCGACCCTACGCGAGCAGTACTTC. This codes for CASSKQGQGSTLREQYF.

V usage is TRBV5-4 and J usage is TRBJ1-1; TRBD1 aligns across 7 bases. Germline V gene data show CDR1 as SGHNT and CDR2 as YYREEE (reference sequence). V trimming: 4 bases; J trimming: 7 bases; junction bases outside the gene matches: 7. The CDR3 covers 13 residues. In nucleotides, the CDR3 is TGTGCCAGCAGCCCCGAAAGACAGGGTGAAGCTTTCTTT. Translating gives CASSPERQGEAFF.